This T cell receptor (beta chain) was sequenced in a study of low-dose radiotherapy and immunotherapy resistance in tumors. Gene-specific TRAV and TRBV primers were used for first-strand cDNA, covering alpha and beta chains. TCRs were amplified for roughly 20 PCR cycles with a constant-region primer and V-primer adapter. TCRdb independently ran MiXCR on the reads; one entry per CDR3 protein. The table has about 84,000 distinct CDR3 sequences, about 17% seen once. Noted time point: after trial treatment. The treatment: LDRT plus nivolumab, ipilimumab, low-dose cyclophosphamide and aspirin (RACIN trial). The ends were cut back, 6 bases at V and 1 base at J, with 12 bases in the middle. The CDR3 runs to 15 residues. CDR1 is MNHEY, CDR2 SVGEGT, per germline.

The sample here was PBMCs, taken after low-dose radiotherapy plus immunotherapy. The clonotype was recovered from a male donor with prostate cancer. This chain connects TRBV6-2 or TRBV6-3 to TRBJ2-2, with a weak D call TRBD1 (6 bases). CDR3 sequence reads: CASRPSGQNTGELFF. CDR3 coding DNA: TGTGCCAGCAGGCCTTCGGGACAGAACACCGGGGAGCTGTTTTTT.